This T cell receptor (beta chain) was recovered during a study of Ad26.COV2.S vaccination and SARS-CoV-2 variants. Study observations and caveats: Substantial breadth was reported for post-vaccination spike-specific CD8+ and CD4+ T cells. Vaccine recipients and placebo recipients showed similar non-spike TCR breadth. Overall T cell responses may have been underestimated by the analyses of TCR breadth and depth.

Trimming pared 0 bases from V and 3 bases from J, leaving 13 bases between. Germline V gene lookup returns CDR1 SGDLS and CDR2 YYNGEE. The CDR3 extends over 16 amino acids. In regard to this clone: Its cognate antigen is unknown.

Method: immunoSEQ multiplex PCR; TCRdb's copy keeps in-frame clones and lacks some. The sample yields more than 300,000 clones, about 82% seen once. This sample's treatment: about 20 received Ad26.COV2.S at low or high dose, single or two shots; five or six received placebo; per-sample allocation not given. On day 63 after the first injection, vaccine and placebo recipients gave samples. The chain links TRBV9 to TRBJ2-1; D may match TRBD1 or TRBD2 (5 bases each). The TCR sequence derives from a person between 18 and 65 years old who received the Ad26.COV2.S COVID-19 vaccine or a placebo. This specimen was peripheral blood, taken in a trial of Ad26.COV2.S vaccine versus placebo. The CDR3 spells CASSVVSGALYNEQFF. The CDR3 coding sequence is TGTGCCAGCAGCGTAGTTTCCGGGGCCCTCTACAATGAGCAGTTCTTC.